The rows below give T cell receptor beta chains drawn from one sample of a study of cytomegalovirus exposure and HLA in healthy donors. Sequencing used immunoSEQ multiplex PCR; TCRdb keeps in-frame clones, though not all of them. The sample lists around 200,000 clones, approximately 83% seen once, with about 3% in the top ten. Material for sequencing was PBMCs. The source is a woman under 30 in good health and CMV-seropositive. Each CDR3 is given with its conserved first and last residue. Fields, in order: V gene, clone size, CDR3 protein. Clone size is shown for a subset of rows, as once, few, many or a class of expanded clone.

TRBV28 . CASSLYDKSEAFF
TRBV19 . CASSIADEQFF
TRBV10-2 . CASRHTVDEQFF
TRBV7-2 . CASSLVAGKLTEAFF
TRBV4-3 . CASSQGGTGNADTQYF
TRBV28 . CASSLMNEQFF
TRBV25-1 . CASIQTGTSGNEQFF
TRBV5-1 . CASSAGPGTGVGNTIYF
TRBV2 . CASRGAEGAEAFF
TRBV5-4 . CASSLTGAGNTIYF
TRBV9 . CASSPGGTRGYNEQFF
TRBV6-1 . CTSSEEVMGDEQFF
TRBV18 . CASSGVQGISNEQFF
TRBV7-8 . CASSARPGTVNSPLHF
TRBV14 once CASSPQGEKLFF
TRBV6-1 . CASSEGQGTDTQYF
TRBV6-1 . CASSEAGAPYNEQFF
TRBV13 . CASSRGQREQYF
TRBV5-6 . CASSLSRVWGGTEAFF
TRBV10-3 . CATVGVSAGEQYF
TRBV6-1 . CASSEASGGGAEAFF
TRBV2 medium-sized CASSEGGLDGYTF
TRBV5-5 once CASSLDIYEQYF
TRBV6-5 few CASSDRQGNSPLHF
TRBV6-6 . CASSYSVGNEQYF
TRBV2 . CASGNTPEQQETQYF
TRBV2 . CATDFIGTKDSPLHF
TRBV4-3 . CASSHRGRGNEQFF
TRBV2 . CASSERGAETQYF
TRBV15 . CATSDSAVNPGNTIYF
TRBV9 once CASSPRGARTDTQYF
TRBV2 . CASKGIGELFF
TRBV6-4 . CASISWGPLPQNEQFF
TRBV5-1 . CASSLISGGGSYEQYF
TRBV7-3 . CASSLTGGSIYEQYF
TRBV6-6 many CASTESPGVNSPLHF
TRBV11-2 few CASSSSTDTQYF
TRBV5-6 . CASSLGSGDEQYF
TRBV6-1 . CASRAGGAGQPQHF
TRBV5-1 . CASSDGAYTEAFF
TRBV4-2 once CASSQDEVIGYGYTF
TRBV7-9 once CASSPLRPIGSQTMETQYF
TRBV18 once CASSPQGRGASEQYF
TRBV4-1 . CASSHPGTGGVGAWDEQYF
TRBV5-1 . CASSGGTPTDTQYF
TRBV10-2 . CACGPGWKGLETQYF
TRBV5-1 . CASSDDRAGGYTF
TRBV5-4 . CASSTRTGLKEKLFF
TRBV7-2 . CASSRGGSQETQYF
TRBV9 . CASSESPVALNRDTQYF
TRBV2 . CASSYLAVRGEQYF
TRBV5-1 . CASSLKTGQIISPLHF
TRBV6-5 . CASSDRGNSPLHF
TRBV29-1 . CSVEVAGGLNTIYF
TRBV15 . CATSRRGLAEGEQFF
TRBV6-6 . CASTNGGVAGTEAFF
TRBV6-5 . CASTRTGNNYGYTF
TRBV19 . CASSPRGEGNTGELFF